This passage covers 3 T cell receptor beta chains from one sample sequenced in a study of Ad26.COV2.S vaccination and SARS-CoV-2 variants. Clones were read by immunoSEQ multiplex PCR, and TCRdb kept only the in-frame ones, dropping some. This sample yields about 480,000 clones, of which roughly 85% are seen a single time; over 10% belongs to the top ten. The treatment: approximately 18 received Ad26.COV2.S at low or high dose, single or two shots; roughly five received placebo; per-sample allocation not given. Samples came from day 63 after the first vaccine or placebo injection. The sequencing used peripheral blood, collected in a trial of Ad26.COV2.S vaccine versus placebo. The receptors originated from a person aged 18-60 years who received the Ad26.COV2.S COVID-19 vaccine or a placebo.

The chain combines TRBV7-8 with TRBJ2-7; 9 bases line up with TRBD1. CDR1 and CDR2 from the germline V gene are SGHVS and FQNEAQ. The junction had 4 bases not matched to a gene; V was cut back by 5 bases and J by 2 bases. The CDR3 consists of 14 residues. The CDR3 DNA reads TGTGCCAGCAGCCTACAGGGGGCCCCCTACGAGCAGTACTTC. This gives the protein CASSLQGAPYEQYF.

The V call is TRBV14, the J call TRBJ2-1, with 10 bases that match TRBD2. The CDR3 contains 17 residues. V shed 5 bases, J shed 2 bases, and the junction held 9 bases outside the gene matches. Germline-derived CDR1 and CDR2 are SGHDN and FVKESK. The CDR3 nucleotides read TGTGCCAGCAGCGCCCATAGCGGGAGGAGGGCCTACAATGAGCAGTTCTTC. It translates to CASSAHSGRRAYNEQFF.

The rearrangement links TRBV2 to TRBJ2-3; the match to TRBD2 covers 7 bases. This CDR3 has 15 residues. Germline V lookup: CDR1 SNHLY, CDR2 FYNNEI. The junction had 12 bases not matched to a gene; V was cut back by 7 bases and J by 5 bases. In DNA form, the CDR3 reads TGTGCCAGCACCCAGAGGGCGGGAGATATAGATACGCAGTATTTT. Translating gives CASTQRAGDIDTQYF.